A single sample is the source of the 16 T cell receptor beta chains below, sequenced in a study of naive and memory T cell subsets. An oligonucleotide containing a UMI was ligated to the 3' end of TCR cDNA. Ligated cDNA underwent four rounds of PCR with nested alpha and beta constant region primers and SP2. TCRdb independently ran MiXCR on the 5' RACE reads; one entry per CDR3 protein. The sample lists more than 55,000 distinct CDR3 sequences, less than 10% occurring once. Source of these receptors: a female donor in good health.

This clonotype has just a few counts. The chain links TRBV7-9 to TRBJ1-4, with D unresolved. CDR3 length equals 14 residues. Germline V gene data show CDR1 as SEHNR and CDR2 as FQNEAQ (reference sequence). V lost 1 base, J lost 8 bases, and 11 bases lay in between. CDR3 in DNA: TGTGCCAGCAGCTTAGGAGGGTTTGACGAAAAACTGTTTTTT. The encoded protein is CASSLGGFDEKLFF.

The chain employs TRBV7-9 and TRBJ1-2; D is possibly TRBD1 (6 bases). The CDR3 has 14 amino acids. Between the trimmed V and J ends, which lost 5 bases and 4 bases, there was a span of 14 bases. CDR1 SEHNR and CDR2 FQNEAQ come from the germline V gene (reference sequence). The CDR3 DNA sequence: TGTGCCAGCAGCCCAGGGACAACGGGCTATGGCTACACCTTC. This codes for CASSPGTTGYGYTF.

This clonotype was seen a few times. The J gene is TRBJ2-5, the V gene TRBV6-1; D may be TRBD2 (5 bases). Germline CDR1 MNHNS, CDR2 SASEGT. This CDR3 has 15 residues. V lost 2 bases and J lost 9, with 19 bases in between. The CDR3 loop is CASSEFRSEQRAQYF. In nucleotides, the CDR3 is TGTGCCAGCAGTGAATTCCGGTCCGAACAGAGGGCCCAGTACTTC.

This clonotype appeared a few times. V and J are TRBV19 and TRBJ2-3; TRBD2 aligns across 11 bases. Trimming removed 6 bases from V and 0 bases from J; junction bases left unmatched: 5. Germline CDR1 is LNHDA and CDR2 is SQIVND (reference sequence). This CDR3 comprises 16 residues. The CDR3 region has the DNA TGTGCCAGTAGGATTTTAGCGGGGGGGAGCACAGATACGCAGTATTTT. Its translation is CASRILAGGSTDTQYF.

This clonotype was recorded many times. V gene TRBV30 combines with J gene TRBJ1-2; D is uncertain. Deletions cut 0 bases from V and 2 bases from J, with 7 bases between. This CDR3 has 13 amino acids. CDR1 is GTSNPN and CDR2 is SVGIG in the germline V gene (reference sequence). The CDR3 nucleotides are TGTGCCTGGAGTGTAAACAGAAACTATGGCTACACCTTC. It is translated as CAWSVNRNYGYTF.

This clonotype has more than one count but fewer than ten. The rearrangement joins TRBV6-2 or TRBV6-3 to TRBJ2-1, with 13 bases identical to TRBD2. V was clipped by 6 bases and J by 6 bases; unmatched bases: 2. The CDR3 consists of 14 residues. Germline CDR1 is MNHEY and CDR2 is SVGEGT. The CDR3 spells CASSRLAGGNEQFF. Here the CDR3 DNA reads TGTGCCAGCAGCCGACTAGCGGGGGGCAATGAGCAGTTCTTC.

This clonotype was seen at least ten times. This chain connects TRBV19 to TRBJ1-2, with D hard to call. Trimming removed 3 bases at V and 2 bases at J, with 7 bases between. This CDR3 is built from 13 residues. CDR1 is LNHDA and CDR2 is SQIVND in the germline V gene (reference sequence). CDR3 bases: TGTGCCAGTAGTATGAGGCAGAACTATGGCTACACCTTC. Encoded protein: CASSMRQNYGYTF.

This clonotype was observed many times. The V call is TRBV29-1, the J call TRBJ1-2; D remains unclear. The CDR3 totals 13 residues. V was shortened by 7 bases and J by 0 bases, with 12 bases between the two germline ends. Germline values: CDR1 SQVTM, CDR2 ANQGSEA. The CDR3 sequence is CSASTEANYGYTF. CDR3 nucleotide sequence: TGCAGCGCCTCAACCGAAGCTAACTATGGCTACACCTTC.

Ten or more counts support this clonotype. V usage is TRBV12-3 or TRBV12-4 and J usage is TRBJ2-6, with a tentative D call TRBD2 (6 bases). V lost 4 bases and J lost 5, with 21 bases in between. The CDR3 spans 18 residues. The CDR3 region has the DNA TGTGCCAGCAGTTCGCGGGCTTTCGGGGGAAGGAGGGCCAACGTCCTGACTTTC. Amino acid sequence: CASSSRAFGGRRANVLTF.

Ten or more counts support this clonotype. V gene TRBV6-5 combines with J gene TRBJ1-5; D is unresolved. The germline gives CDR1 MNHEY, CDR2 SVGAGI. The CDR3 totals 14 residues. V gave up 8 bases and J gave up 1 base, with 12 bases separating them. DNA of the CDR3: TGTGCCAGCGCCGACCTACGAAGCAATCAGCCCCAGCATTTT. Residues: CASADLRSNQPQHF.

This clonotype has only a few counts. This chain connects TRBV12-3 or TRBV12-4 to TRBJ2-7, with D possibly being TRBD1 or TRBD2 (5 bases each). V was cut by 8 bases and J by 0 bases, with 17 bases left in between. The CDR3 sequence is 15 residues long. The CDR3 region has the DNA TGTGCCAGCCAATACCGAGGGGTTAGCTCCTACGAGCAGTACTTC. It translates to CASQYRGVSSYEQYF.

This clonotype was picked up many times. J is TRBJ2-3 and V is TRBV4-3, with TRBD2 matching 12 bases. The germline V gene encodes CDR1 LGHNA and CDR2 YSLEER. There are 16 residues in the CDR3. Trimming removed 3 bases from V and 3 bases from J; junction bases left unmatched: 4. The CDR3 sequence is CASSQVLAGGTDTQYF. The CDR3 coding sequence is TGCGCCAGCAGCCAGGTCCTAGCGGGGGGGACAGATACGCAGTATTTT.

In this sample, this clonotype turned up many times. This rearrangement joins TRBV29-1 to TRBJ1-4; D not resolved. Germline-derived CDR1 and CDR2 are SQVTM and ANQGSEA. CDR3 size: 15 residues. V lost 4 bases to trimming and J lost 0 bases, with 12 bases between them. DNA of the CDR3: TGCAGCGTTGCACAATGGGAATCAACTAATGAAAAACTGTTTTTT. It specifies CSVAQWESTNEKLFF.

The CDR3 nucleotides read TGCAGCGTTGAAGAGTGGCAGGGGTTCACTGAAGCTTTCTTT. Protein product: CSVEEWQGFTEAFF. This chain uses TRBV29-1 with TRBJ1-1, with D possibly being TRBD1 (6 bases). The germline V gene has CDR1 SQVTM and CDR2 ANQGSEA. The CDR3 sequence is 14 residues long. V lost 0 bases to trimming and J lost 4 bases, with 12 bases between them.

This clonotype occurred a few times. The chain is built from TRBV19 and TRBJ2-2, with 12 bases matching TRBD1. This CDR3 comprises 16 residues. The J segment lost 6 bases and the V segment lost 5 bases, leaving 7 bases of the junction unmatched. Germline V lookup: CDR1 LNHDA, CDR2 SQIVND (reference sequence). CDR3 region: CASSSGQGAGAGELFF. CDR3 DNA: TGTGCCAGTAGTTCGGGACAGGGGGCAGGTGCCGGGGAGCTGTTTTTT.

The chain employs TRBV20-1 and TRBJ1-3; D is unresolved. Per germline, CDR1 DFQATT and CDR2 SNEGSKA (reference sequence). CDR3 size: 18 residues. V shed 0 bases and J shed 0 bases, with 18 bases lying between them. The CDR3 nucleotides read TGCAGTGCTAGAGATTGGAGGACGGAAGGTGACTCTGGAAACACCATATATTTT. Protein sequence: CSARDWRTEGDSGNTIYF.